This T cell receptor beta chain was identified in a study of blood T cell repertoires in COVID-19. CDR3 length equals 15 residues. In germline, CDR1 is SSHAT, CDR2 FNYEAQ (reference sequence). Clones were sequenced by immunoSEQ multiplex PCR, and TCRdb holds only the in-frame ones, with some missing. The sample consists of roughly 250,000 clones, 75% to 85% of them appearing once. With respect to this clone: The junction departs from the called germline gene at one end, perhaps through a read error.

The chain combines TRBV7-7 with TRBJ2-7, with 12 bases that match TRBD1. Sequenced material: peripheral blood. The clonotype comes from a human donor in a cohort sampled during active COVID-19. The CDR3: CASSLGQGAGYEQYF. The CDR3 bases are TGTGCTAGCAGCCTGGGACAGGGGGCGGGCTACGAGCAGTACTTC.